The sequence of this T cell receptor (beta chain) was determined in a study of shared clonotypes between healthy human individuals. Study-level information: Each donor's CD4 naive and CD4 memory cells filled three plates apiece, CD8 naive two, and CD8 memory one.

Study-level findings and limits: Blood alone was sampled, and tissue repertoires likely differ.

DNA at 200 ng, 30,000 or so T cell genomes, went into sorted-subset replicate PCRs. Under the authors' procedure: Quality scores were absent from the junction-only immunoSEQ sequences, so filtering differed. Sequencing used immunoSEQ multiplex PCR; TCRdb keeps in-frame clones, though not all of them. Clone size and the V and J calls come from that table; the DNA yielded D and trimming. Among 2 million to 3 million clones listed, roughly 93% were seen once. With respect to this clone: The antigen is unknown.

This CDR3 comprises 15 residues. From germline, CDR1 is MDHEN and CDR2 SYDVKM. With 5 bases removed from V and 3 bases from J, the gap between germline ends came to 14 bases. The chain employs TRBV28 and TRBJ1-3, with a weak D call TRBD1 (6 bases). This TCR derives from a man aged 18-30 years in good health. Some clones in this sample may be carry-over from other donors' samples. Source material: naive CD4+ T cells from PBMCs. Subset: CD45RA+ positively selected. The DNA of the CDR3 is TGTGCCAGCAGTGACGTTGGGGGGCTTGGAAACACCATATATTTT. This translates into CASSDVGGLGNTIYF.